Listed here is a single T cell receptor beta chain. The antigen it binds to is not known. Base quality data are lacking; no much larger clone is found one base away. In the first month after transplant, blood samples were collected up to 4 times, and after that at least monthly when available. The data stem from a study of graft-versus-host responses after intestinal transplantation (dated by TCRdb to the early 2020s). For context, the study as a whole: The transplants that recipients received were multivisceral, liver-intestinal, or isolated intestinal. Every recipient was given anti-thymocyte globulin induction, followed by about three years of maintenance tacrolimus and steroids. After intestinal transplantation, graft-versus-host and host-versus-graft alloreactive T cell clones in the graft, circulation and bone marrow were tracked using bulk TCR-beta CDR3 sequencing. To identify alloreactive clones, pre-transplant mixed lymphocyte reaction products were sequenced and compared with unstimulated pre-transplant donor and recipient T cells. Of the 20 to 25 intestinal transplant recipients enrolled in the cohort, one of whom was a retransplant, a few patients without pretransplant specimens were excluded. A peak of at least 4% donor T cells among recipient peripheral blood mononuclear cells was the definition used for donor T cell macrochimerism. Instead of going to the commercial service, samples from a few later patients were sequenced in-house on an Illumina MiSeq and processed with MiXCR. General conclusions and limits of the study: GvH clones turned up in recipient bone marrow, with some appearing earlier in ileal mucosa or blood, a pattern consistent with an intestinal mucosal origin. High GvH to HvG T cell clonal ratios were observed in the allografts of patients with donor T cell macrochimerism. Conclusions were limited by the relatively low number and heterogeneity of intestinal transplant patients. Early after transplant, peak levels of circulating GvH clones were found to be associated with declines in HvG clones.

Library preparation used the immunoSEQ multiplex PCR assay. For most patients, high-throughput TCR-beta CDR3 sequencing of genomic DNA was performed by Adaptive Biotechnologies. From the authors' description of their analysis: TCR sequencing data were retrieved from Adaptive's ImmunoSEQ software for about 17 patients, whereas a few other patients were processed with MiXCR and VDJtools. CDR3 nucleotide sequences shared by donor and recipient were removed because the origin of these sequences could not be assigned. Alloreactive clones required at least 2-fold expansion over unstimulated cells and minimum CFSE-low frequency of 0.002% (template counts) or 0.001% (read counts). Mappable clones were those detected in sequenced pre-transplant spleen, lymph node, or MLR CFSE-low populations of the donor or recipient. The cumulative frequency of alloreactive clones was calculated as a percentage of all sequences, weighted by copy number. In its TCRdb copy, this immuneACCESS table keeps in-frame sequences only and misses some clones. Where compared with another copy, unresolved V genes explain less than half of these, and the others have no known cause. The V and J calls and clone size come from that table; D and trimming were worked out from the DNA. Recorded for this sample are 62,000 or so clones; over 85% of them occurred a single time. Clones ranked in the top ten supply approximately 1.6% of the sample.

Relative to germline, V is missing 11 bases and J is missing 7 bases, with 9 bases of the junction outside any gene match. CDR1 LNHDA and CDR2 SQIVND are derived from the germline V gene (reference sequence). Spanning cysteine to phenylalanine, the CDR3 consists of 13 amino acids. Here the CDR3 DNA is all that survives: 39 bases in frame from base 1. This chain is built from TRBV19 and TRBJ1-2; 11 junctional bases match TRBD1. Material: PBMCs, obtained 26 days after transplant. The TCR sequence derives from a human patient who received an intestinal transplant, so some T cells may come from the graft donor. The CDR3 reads CAARGQGAFGYTF. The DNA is TGTGCCGCAAGAGGACAGGGGGCGTTTGGCTACACCTTC.